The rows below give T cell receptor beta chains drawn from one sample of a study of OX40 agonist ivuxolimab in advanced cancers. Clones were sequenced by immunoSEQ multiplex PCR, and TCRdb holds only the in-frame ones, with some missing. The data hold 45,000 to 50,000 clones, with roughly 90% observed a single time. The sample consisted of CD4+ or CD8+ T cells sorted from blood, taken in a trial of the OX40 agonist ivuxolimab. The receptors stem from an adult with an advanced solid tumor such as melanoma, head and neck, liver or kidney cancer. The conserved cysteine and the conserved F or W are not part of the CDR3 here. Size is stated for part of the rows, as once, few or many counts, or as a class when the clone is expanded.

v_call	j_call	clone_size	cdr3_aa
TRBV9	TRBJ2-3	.	ASSVGGGGTSTDTQY
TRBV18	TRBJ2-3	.	ASSHRDSDTQY
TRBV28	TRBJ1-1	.	ASSSTGGGTEAF
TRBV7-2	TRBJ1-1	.	ASSLGGVGTEAF
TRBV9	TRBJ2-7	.	ASSVGDSYYEQY
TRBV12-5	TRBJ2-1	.	ASGLRADVYNEQF
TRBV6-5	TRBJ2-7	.	ASSYFSEGAGEQY
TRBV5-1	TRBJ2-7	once	ASSLEPSRSYEQY
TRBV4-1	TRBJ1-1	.	ASSHRGLFTEAF
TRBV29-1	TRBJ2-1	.	SPRDSYNEQF
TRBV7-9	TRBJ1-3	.	ASSVPGLLSGNTIY
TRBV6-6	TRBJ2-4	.	ASTLGGGKNIQY
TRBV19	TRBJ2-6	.	ASRPRSGANVLT
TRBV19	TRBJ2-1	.	ASSIDRDRVSYNEQF
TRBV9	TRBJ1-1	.	ASSGSGTNTEAF
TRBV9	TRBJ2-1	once	ASSVVSGGNDEQF
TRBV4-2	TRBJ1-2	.	ASSPYAPTFPGDQPDGYT
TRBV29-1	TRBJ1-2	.	SVEDRAQGPYGYT
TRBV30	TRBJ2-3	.	ASERGSTDTQY
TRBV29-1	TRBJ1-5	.	SVRGDSNQPQH
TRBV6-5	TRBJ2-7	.	ASSYGTGTYEQY
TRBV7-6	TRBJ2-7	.	ASSLEGGGSYEQY